The 28 T cell receptor beta chains presented below share a single source sample, sequenced in a study of blood T cell repertoires in COVID-19. Libraries were prepared by immunoSEQ multiplex PCR; TCRdb keeps only in-frame clonotypes and omits some of them. The sample yields hundreds of thousands of clones, approximately 87% seen once. Specimen: peripheral blood. These receptor sequences come from a middle-aged woman who had recovered from COVID-19.

V gene TRBV19 combines with J gene TRBJ1-2; unclear D gene. Germline CDR1 and CDR2: LNHDA and SQIVND (reference sequence). This CDR3 has 12 amino acids. With 3 bases removed from V and 12 bases from J, the gap between germline ends came to 14 bases. CDR3 in amino acids: CASSIGDVGNTF. Here the CDR3 DNA reads TGTGCCAGTAGTATTGGTGACGTCGGGAACACCTTC.

The V call is TRBV9, the J call TRBJ2-7, with D possibly TRBD2 on 7 matching bases. The germline V gene has CDR1 SGDLS and CDR2 YYNGEE. Trimming left V 4 bases short and J 2 bases short, with 13 bases between. The CDR3 is made up of 14 amino acids. Here the CDR3 DNA reads TGTGCCAGCAGCCAAGGGGGGGGGCCCTACGAGCAGTACTTC. It translates to CASSQGGGPYEQYF.

The table lists this clone with a few counts. The chain recombines TRBV11-2 with TRBJ2-7; D gene unclear. CDR3 length equals 13 residues. Trimming left V 2 bases short and J 2 bases short, with 7 bases between. CDR1 SGHAT and CDR2 FQNNGV come from the germline V gene. CDR3 bases: TGTGCCAGCAGCTTAACCACAACCTACGAGCAGTACTTC. It encodes CASSLTTTYEQYF.

The V call is TRBV13, the J call TRBJ2-1; D is possibly TRBD1 (8 bases). There are 14 residues in the CDR3. Trimming stripped 8 bases from V and 5 bases from J, with 16 bases between. Germline V gene data show CDR1 as PRHDT and CDR2 as FYEKMQ (reference sequence). The CDR3 DNA sequence: TGTGCCAGCGGAAACAGGGGGGGGGACAATGAGCAGTTCTTC. It yields the protein CASGNRGGDNEQFF.

In its sample, this clone was seen a few times. The chain combines TRBV27 with TRBJ2-1, with 12 bases that match TRBD2. Germline CDR1 reads MNHEY; CDR2 reads SMNVEV (reference sequence). Trimming at V came to 4 bases and at J to 9 bases, leaving 10 bases not matched to a gene. This CDR3 spans 16 amino acids. Written as DNA, the CDR3 is TGTGCCAGCAGTTCCCCACTAGCGGGGGGCCCGAGTGAGCAGTTCTTC. Translating it yields CASSSPLAGGPSEQFF.

The table lists this clone with many counts. The genes are TRBV6-1 and TRBJ2-3; D remains unclear. The CDR3 runs to 12 residues. Germline V gene data show CDR1 as MNHNS and CDR2 as SASEGT. V was cut by 3 bases and J by 6 bases, with 7 bases left in between. The CDR3 loop reads CASSEVGDTQYF. The CDR3 DNA reads as TGTGCCAGCAGTGAGGTCGGGGATACGCAGTATTTT.

This clone appeared a single time. The chain couples TRBV19 to TRBJ2-7, with 7 nucleotides matching TRBD1. Germline CDR1 reads LNHDA; CDR2 reads SQIVND (reference sequence). The CDR3 sequence is 16 residues long. Losses at the gene ends were 3 bases for V and 0 bases for J; bases not matched to a gene: 8. The CDR3 nucleotides are TGTGCCAGTAGTATCGGGACAGATCTTAGCTCCTACGAGCAGTACTTC. It codes for CASSIGTDLSSYEQYF.

This clone was found a few times. J is TRBJ1-2 and V is TRBV7-3; tentative D call: TRBD1 (5 bases). V was clipped by 2 bases and J by 6 bases, with 13 bases between them. The CDR3 is 14 residues long. Germline V gene data show CDR1 as SGHTA and CDR2 as FQGTGA. The CDR3 is CASSLGAGLNGYTF. CDR3 nucleotides: TGTGCCAGCAGCTTAGGGGCAGGTCTAAATGGCTACACCTTC.

This sequence joins TRBV7-9 and TRBJ2-5; TRBD2 matches at 8 bases. With 11 bases clipped from V and 5 bases from J, the junction kept 10 bases outside the gene matches. The CDR3 is 13 residues long. The V gene's germline CDR1 is SEHNR and CDR2 FQNEAQ (reference sequence). DNA of the CDR3: TGTGCCGGTGTAAGAGTAGCGGGGGAGACCCAGTACTTC. It codes for CAGVRVAGETQYF.

The chain employs TRBV7-9 and TRBJ1-2; weak D call: TRBD1 (5 bases). Germline CDR1 is SEHNR and CDR2 is FQNEAQ (reference sequence). The CDR3 has 13 amino acids. Trimming removed 4 bases at V and 8 bases at J, with 14 bases between. The CDR3 bases are TGTGCCAGCAGCTCGGGGACTACCTGGGGCTACACCTTC. This codes for CASSSGTTWGYTF.

The V gene is TRBV30, the J gene TRBJ2-1; D gene ambiguous. The CDR3 sequence is 13 residues long. With 2 bases removed from V and 8 bases from J, the gap between germline ends came to 13 bases. The germline gives CDR1 GTSNPN, CDR2 SVGIG (reference sequence). This CDR3 reads CAWSWQLVDEQFF. In DNA, the CDR3 is TGTGCCTGGAGTTGGCAGTTGGTGGATGAGCAGTTCTTC.

The rearrangement uses TRBV5-4 and TRBJ1-1; 8 bases are a match to TRBD1. The ends lost 4 bases at V and 3 bases at J; junction bases unmatched: 5. Germline CDR1 SGHNT, CDR2 YYREEE (reference sequence). This CDR3 region has 14 residues. The chain's CDR3 is CASSRTGLDTEAFF. CDR3 sequence (DNA): TGTGCCAGCAGCAGGACAGGGCTGGACACTGAAGCTTTCTTT.

This rearrangement joins TRBV12-3 or TRBV12-4 to TRBJ1-1, with D unresolved. Trimming shortened V by 3 bases and J by 5 bases, and 4 bases separated the two germline ends. The CDR3 extends over 11 amino acids. The DNA of the CDR3 is TGTGCCAGCAGTTTCGGGACTGAAGCTTTCTTT. This translates into CASSFGTEAFF.

This clone has only a few counts. The chain links TRBV7-2 to TRBJ1-1; 8 bases map to TRBD1. CDR1 and CDR2 from the germline V gene are SGHTA and FQGNSA. V dropped 1 base and J dropped 4; count of bases not matched to a gene: 5. The CDR3 is 15 amino acids. As DNA, the CDR3 is TGTGCCAGCAGCTTAGGGCGGACAGGGTTCACTGAAGCTTTCTTT. Its protein product is CASSLGRTGFTEAFF.

The V gene is TRBV19, the J gene TRBJ1-1, with TRBD1 as a possible D gene (5 bases). The germline gives CDR1 LNHDA, CDR2 SQIVND (reference sequence). The CDR3 extends over 14 amino acids. Trimming removed 3 bases at V and 3 bases at J, with 11 bases between. The CDR3 DNA reads TGTGCCAGTAGTATTCAGCGGGGGGACACTGAAGCTTTCTTT. Translating gives CASSIQRGDTEAFF.

J is TRBJ1-1 and V is TRBV3-1 (or the pseudogene TRBV3-2); D is unclear. The CDR3 contains 12 residues. V was trimmed by 5 bases and J by 7 bases, leaving 11 bases between them. Per germline, CDR1 LGHDT and CDR2 YNNKEL (reference sequence). The CDR3 here is CASSFQEGEAFF. The CDR3 DNA reads TGTGCCAGCAGCTTTCAGGAGGGTGAAGCTTTCTTT.

This clone was picked up one time. CDR3 nucleotide sequence: TGTGCCTGGGACGGGACAGGGGACAATGAGCAGTTCTTC. Translation: CAWDGTGDNEQFF. V is TRBV30 and J is TRBJ2-1; 10 bases are a match to TRBD1. The CDR3 has 13 amino acids. V shed 5 bases, J shed 5 bases, and the junction held 3 bases outside the gene matches. In germline, CDR1 is GTSNPN, CDR2 SVGIG (reference sequence).

The chain combines TRBV5-1 with TRBJ1-1; 9 nucleotides line up with TRBD1. The CDR3 length is 14 residues. Germline assignment: CDR1 SGHRS and CDR2 YFSETQ. Trimming took 7 bases from V and 11 from J; bases not matched to a gene: 15. CDR3 DNA sequence: TGCGCCAGCGCCTCCGGGACAGGGCCAGTTAAGGCTTTCTTT. Its protein is CASASGTGPVKAFF.

J is TRBJ2-3 and V is TRBV15, with 8 bases that match TRBD1. CDR3 length: 14 amino acids. J lost 2 bases, V lost 4 bases, and 2 bases had no gene match. Germline CDR1 reads LNHNV; CDR2 reads YYDKDF (reference sequence). Written as DNA, the CDR3 is TGTGCCACCAGCATCAGGGGGCCCACAGATACGCAGTATTTT. The encoded protein is CATSIRGPTDTQYF.

Comments on this clone: Since no conserved phenylalanine or tryptophan closes the CDR3, a read error is the likely cause. Because the CDR3's place on the DNA is in doubt, the DNA is left out and the CDR3 is given as listed by TCRdb. The rearrangement links TRBV29-1 to TRBJ2-7; the DNA was not used to check the table's D call, TRBD1. Counting both end residues, the CDR3 totals 11 amino acids. Germline CDR1 SQVTM, CDR2 ANQGSEA. CDR3 sequence: CSADRDRGRII.

The chain links TRBV7-9 to TRBJ1-2; D remains ambiguous. Trimming took off 2 bases at V and 1 base at J, with 5 bases between the two ends. This CDR3 is 13 amino acids long. CDR1 is SEHNR, CDR2 FQNEAQ, per germline (reference sequence). The CDR3 protein is CASSLPSNYGYTF. CDR3 nucleotide sequence: TGTGCCAGCAGCTTACCCAGTAACTATGGCTACACCTTC.

The V and J genes are TRBV7-8 and TRBJ2-1; possibly TRBD2 for D (5 bases). V lost 3 bases to trimming and J lost 4 bases, with 13 bases between them. This CDR3 is 15 amino acids long. Looked up from germline, CDR1 is SGHVS and CDR2 is FQNEAQ. CDR3 in DNA: TGTGCCAGCAGCTTCACGCCCGGGGTTTACAATGAGCAGTTCTTC. This translates into CASSFTPGVYNEQFF. Full variable domain (rest looked up from reference TRBV7-8 and TRBJ2-1): GAGVSQSPRYKVAKRGQDVALRCDPISGHVSLFWYQQALGQGPEFLTYFQNEAQLDKSGLPSDRFFAERPEGSVSTLKIQRTQQEDSAVYLCASSFTPGVYNEQFFGPGTRLTVL.

The rearrangement uses TRBV10-2 and TRBJ2-5, with 10 bases aligning to TRBD2. Trimming removed 7 bases from V and 2 bases from J; junction bases left unmatched: 1. Germline V gene data show CDR1 as WSHSY and CDR2 as SAAADI. The CDR3 sequence is 13 residues long. CDR3 bases: TGCGCCAGCACACTAGCGGGGCAAGAGACCCAGTACTTC. Its translation is CASTLAGQETQYF.

The rearrangement links TRBV7-9 to TRBJ2-3; 8 nucleotides align to TRBD1. CDR3 length equals 15 residues. J was trimmed by 4 bases and V by 4 bases; bases with no gene match: 7. Germline V lookup: CDR1 SEHNR, CDR2 FQNEAQ (reference sequence). CDR3: CASSYGQGGSDTQYF. CDR3 DNA sequence: TGTGCCAGCAGCTACGGACAGGGTGGATCAGATACGCAGTATTTT. The full variable domain, with the rest looked up from reference TRBV7-9 and TRBJ2-3, is DTGVSQNPRHKITKRGQNVTFRCDPISEHNRLYWYRQTLGQGPEFLTYFQNEAQLEKSRLLSDRFSAERPKGSFSTLEIQRTEQGDSAMYLCASSYGQGGSDTQYFGPGTRLTVL.

As to this clone: Compared with germline, one end of the junction differs, possibly owing to a read error. The chain couples TRBV27 to TRBJ1-5; D gene unclear. CDR3 length: 15 amino acids. Germline V lookup: CDR1 MNHEY, CDR2 SMNVEV (reference sequence). The CDR3 loop is CASSLYDGSSQPQHF. CDR3 DNA: TGTGCCAGCAGTTTATACGACGGTAGCAGTCAGCCCCAGCATTTT.

The J gene is TRBJ2-5, the V gene TRBV5-1; D perhaps matches TRBD1 (6 bases). V gave up 4 bases and J gave up 5 bases, with 15 bases separating them. The CDR3 has 14 amino acids. CDR1 SGHRS and CDR2 YFSETQ come from the germline V gene. CDR3 coding DNA: TGCGCCAGCAGCCGCTTCAGGGGCCAGGAGACCCAGTACTTC. It yields the protein CASSRFRGQETQYF.

The chain employs TRBV30 and TRBJ2-7, with D tentatively TRBD1 (5 bases). CDR3 length: 13 amino acids. CDR1 is GTSNPN and CDR2 is SVGIG in the germline V gene (reference sequence). Between the trimmed V and J ends, which lost 4 bases and 2 bases, there was a span of 12 bases. Here the CDR3 reads CAWKVRETYEQYF. CDR3 nucleotide sequence: TGTGCCTGGAAGGTCAGGGAAACCTACGAGCAGTACTTC.

There are a few counts of this clone. The chain uses TRBV13 and TRBJ2-2; 7 bases are shared with TRBD1. Per the germline V gene, CDR1 is PRHDT and CDR2 is FYEKMQ (reference sequence). V was clipped by 5 bases and J by 2 bases; unmatched bases: 5. There are 15 residues in the CDR3. The DNA of the CDR3 is TGTGCCAGCAGCGACCGGGACAGAAACACCGGGGAGCTGTTTTTT. Protein product: CASSDRDRNTGELFF. Full variable domain (outside the CDR3, taken from reference TRBV13 and TRBJ2-2): AAGVIQSPRHLIKEKRETATLKCYPIPRHDTVYWYQQGPGQDPQFLISFYEKMQSDKGSIPDRFSAQQFSDYHSELNMSSLELGDSALYFCASSDRDRNTGELFFGEGSRLTVL.